These T cell receptor beta chains were read from a single sample in a study of blood T cell repertoires in COVID-19. Sequencing used immunoSEQ multiplex PCR; TCRdb keeps in-frame clones, though not all of them. Of under 75,000 clones listed, over 75% are singletons. Sequencing was performed on peripheral blood. The receptors were gathered from a man aged 50 to 59 with acute or convalescent COVID-19. The CDR3 runs from the conserved cysteine through the conserved F or W. D genes are given only for firm matches. Part of the rows lack a size; the others show once, few, many or a class for expanded clones.

size	V	D	J	CDR3	DNA
many	TRBV4-2	.	TRBJ1-5	CASSQVEGARQPQHF	TGTGCCAGCAGCCAAGTAGAAGGGGCTCGTCAGCCCCAGCATTTT
.	TRBV5-4	.	TRBJ2-5	CASSAAEETQYF	TGTGCCAGCAGCGCGGCTGAAGAGACCCAGTACTTC
.	TRBV19	.	TRBJ1-4	CASSQNSGVGEKLFF	TGTGCCAGTAGTCAAAACTCAGGGGTAGGAGAAAAACTGTTTTTT
.	TRBV5-1	TRBD2	TRBJ2-1	CASSRLTSGRNEQFF	TGCGCCAGCAGCCGACTGACTAGCGGGAGAAATGAGCAGTTCTTC
.	TRBV5-1	.	TRBJ1-2	CASSLEGQGTGYTF	TGCGCCAGCAGCTTGGAGGGGCAGGGTACTGGCTACACCTTC
.	TRBV29-1	.	TRBJ1-5	CSAAEWGDNQPQHF	TGCAGCGCAGCCGAGTGGGGGGACAATCAGCCCCAGCATTTT
.	TRBV28	.	TRBJ1-1	CASITGMNTEAFF	TGTGCCAGCATTACAGGGATGAACACTGAAGCTTTCTTT
.	TRBV20-1	.	TRBJ1-1	CSAKREEAFF	TGCAGTGCCAAGAGGGAGGAGGCTTTCTTT
.	TRBV6-1	TRBD2	TRBJ2-1	CASSEAWSQAGGRDEQFF	TGTGCCAGCAGTGAAGCGTGGTCTCAGGCGGGAGGTCGGGATGAGCAGTTCTTC
.	TRBV5-1	TRBD2	TRBJ2-1	CASSFVAGMDEQFF	TGCGCCAGCAGCTTCGTAGCGGGGATGGATGAGCAGTTCTTC
.	TRBV6-5	TRBD2	TRBJ2-1	CASSFASGGSYNEQFF	TGTGCCAGCAGTTTTGCTAGCGGAGGCTCCTACAATGAGCAGTTCTTC
.	TRBV30	.	TRBJ1-5	CAWSQGRDQPQHF	TGTGCCTGGAGCCAGGGCAGAGATCAGCCCCAGCATTTT
.	TRBV28	.	TRBJ1-5	CASSQGNNQPQHF	TGTGCCAGCAGCCAGGGGAATAATCAGCCCCAGCATTTT
once	TRBV29-1	.	TRBJ2-2	CSVEDVQTGELFF	TGCAGCGTTGAAGATGTTCAAACCGGGGAGCTGTTTTTT
.	TRBV7-9	.	TRBJ2-5	CASSLFATARAQYF	TGTGCCAGCAGCTTATTCGCGACAGCCAGGGCCCAGTACTTC
.	TRBV6-4	TRBD1	TRBJ2-1	CASSRQGQGHEQFF	TGTGCCAGCAGTCGACAGGGTCAAGGACATGAGCAGTTCTTC
.	TRBV6-2/TRBV6-3	.	TRBJ1-2	CASSRDNNYGYTF	TGTGCCAGCAGCCGGGACAACAACTATGGCTACACCTTC
.	TRBV29-1	.	TRBJ1-2	CSVSRKTNYGYTF	TGCAGCGTTTCGCGGAAGACTAACTATGGCTACACCTTC
.	TRBV9	.	TRBJ2-3	CASSVGGIHHLNTDTQYF	TGTGCCAGCAGCGTAGGCGGGATCCACCACCTAAACACAGATACGCAGTATTTT
.	TRBV14	.	TRBJ1-1	CASSQVVRGENTEAFF	TGTGCCAGCAGCCAAGTCGTCAGGGGAGAGAACACTGAAGCTTTCTTT
.	TRBV7-2	TRBD1	TRBJ1-5	CASSSQGALGNQPQHF	TGTGCCAGCAGTTCACAGGGGGCGCTTGGCAATCAGCCCCAGCATTTT
.	TRBV6-1	.	TRBJ1-2	CASSEAQAYGYTF	TGTGCCAGCAGTGAAGCCCAGGCGTATGGCTACACCTTC
.	TRBV11-3	TRBD1	TRBJ2-2	CASSLVTGDTSPTGELFF	TGTGCCAGCAGCCTCGTGACAGGGGACACAAGCCCCACCGGGGAGCTGTTTTTT
.	TRBV3-1/TRBV3-2	TRBD1	TRBJ2-2	CASSQGTGFATGELFF	TGTGCCAGCAGCCAAGGGACAGGGTTCGCCACCGGGGAGCTGTTTTTT
.	TRBV5-1	.	TRBJ1-5	CASSPNPGGNQPQHF	TGCGCCAGCAGCCCGAACCCAGGGGGCAATCAGCCCCAGCATTTT
.	TRBV2	TRBD1	TRBJ1-4	CASSPGQEKLFF	TGTGCCAGCAGTCCGGGACAGGAAAAACTGTTTTTT
.	TRBV29-1	.	TRBJ2-1	CSVGYGVTGTEQFF	TGCAGCGTTGGGTACGGGGTAACGGGCACTGAGCAGTTCTTC
.	TRBV12-2	.	TRBJ1-6	CASRLGGGQRLDSPLHF	TGTGCAAGTCGCTTAGGGGGCGGACAGCGTCTAGATTCACCCCTCCACTTT
.	TRBV27	TRBD2	TRBJ2-5	CASSPQRGETQYF	TGTGCCAGCAGTCCCCAGCGGGGGGAGACCCAGTACTTC
.	TRBV18	TRBD1	TRBJ1-1	CASSPRLGQGYGEAFF	TGTGCCAGCTCACCACGCCTTGGACAGGGGTACGGTGAAGCTTTCTTT
.	TRBV11-2	TRBD1	TRBJ1-2	CASSRDSRYGYTF	TGTGCCAGCAGCCGGGACAGCCGCTATGGCTACACCTTC
.	TRBV10-3	.	TRBJ1-2	CASSFPDYGYTF	TGTGCCTCGTCTTTTCCGGACTATGGCTACACCTTC
few	TRBV6-1	.	TRBJ2-7	CASSDGTLSYEQYF	TGTGCCAGCAGTGATGGGACACTCTCCTACGAGCAGTACTTC
once	TRBV3-1/TRBV3-2	TRBD1	TRBJ1-4	CASRNRGTNEKLFF	TGTGCCAGCAGGAACAGGGGTACTAATGAAAAACTGTTTTTT
once	TRBV6-5	TRBD2	TRBJ2-5	CAGRVTSGSQTQYF	TGTGCCGGACGGGTGACTAGCGGGAGTCAGACCCAGTACTTC
.	TRBV2	.	TRBJ2-1	CASSGGDRGYDEQFF	TGTGCCAGCAGTGGAGGTGACCGAGGTTACGATGAGCAGTTCTTC
.	TRBV7-2	.	TRBJ2-3	CASSLGRSTDTQYF	TGTGCCAGCAGCTTAGGTAGAAGCACAGATACGCAGTATTTT
.	TRBV7-2	TRBD2	TRBJ2-3	CASSLVLASGSSDTQYF	TGTGCCAGCAGCTTAGTCTTGGCTAGCGGGAGCTCAGATACGCAGTATTTT
once	TRBV6-5	TRBD2	TRBJ2-7	CASSYSASGMFYEQYF	TGTGCCAGCAGTTACTCAGCTAGCGGGATGTTTTACGAGCAGTACTTC
once	TRBV6-2/TRBV6-3	TRBD1	TRBJ2-5	CASSYSGPGQGVETQYF	TGTGCCAGCAGTTACTCGGGTCCGGGACAGGGGGTCGAGACCCAGTACTTC
.	TRBV6-5	TRBD1	TRBJ2-5	CASSYSNRGFETQYF	TGTGCCAGCAGTTACTCGAACAGGGGGTTTGAGACCCAGTACTTC
.	TRBV5-1	TRBD1	TRBJ1-1	CASSSPTGVNTEAFF	TGCGCCAGCAGCTCCCCGACAGGGGTGAACACTGAAGCTTTCTTT
.	TRBV19	TRBD2	TRBJ2-7	CASSTGLAAIEQYF	TGTGCCAGTAGTACTGGACTAGCGGCCATCGAGCAGTACTTC
.	TRBV5-5	TRBD1	TRBJ2-7	CASSPTGQYEQYF	TGTGCCAGCAGCCCGACAGGGCAGTACGAGCAGTACTTC
once	TRBV15	TRBD1	TRBJ2-7	CATSRDGRRTGNEQYF	TGTGCCACCAGCAGAGATGGTCGCAGGACAGGGAACGAGCAGTACTTC
.	TRBV7-2	.	TRBJ1-5	CASSLSGRNQPQHF	TGTGCCAGCAGCTTAAGCGGTCGGAATCAGCCCCAGCATTTT
.	TRBV7-9	.	TRBJ2-1	CASSISRDFPLGEQFF	TGTGCCAGCAGCATAAGCCGGGACTTCCCGCTGGGTGAGCAGTTCTTC
.	TRBV19	TRBD1	TRBJ1-6	CASTIGGRGNSPLHF	TGTGCCAGTACCATAGGGGGCAGGGGAAATTCACCCCTCCACTTT
once	TRBV5-1	TRBD2	TRBJ2-4	CASRGTSGVAKNIQYF	TGCGCCAGCAGAGGGACTAGCGGTGTAGCCAAAAACATTCAGTACTTC
.	TRBV7-3	TRBD2	TRBJ2-1	CASSPSGNSYNEQFF	TGTGCCAGCAGCCCGAGCGGGAACTCCTACAATGAGCAGTTCTTC
.	TRBV7-2	TRBD1	TRBJ2-2	CASRDRGRPGELFF	TGTGCCAGCCGGGACAGGGGGCGCCCCGGGGAGCTGTTTTTT
few	TRBV12-3/TRBV12-4	TRBD1	TRBJ1-1	CASSLSGQGKAFF	TGTGCCAGCAGTTTAAGCGGACAGGGAAAAGCTTTCTTT
once	TRBV5-6	TRBD2	TRBJ2-3	CASTHPGRGFPDTQYF	TGTGCCAGCACCCACCCGGGGCGGGGGTTCCCAGATACGCAGTATTTT
.	TRBV7-2	.	TRBJ2-2	CASSPRSQSGELFF	TGTGCCAGCAGCCCCCGGAGTCAATCCGGGGAGCTGTTTTTT
.	TRBV30	.	TRBJ2-1	CAWSVQQYGEQFF	TGTGCCTGGAGTGTACAACAGTATGGAGAGCAGTTCTTC
.	TRBV4-1	.	TRBJ2-1	CASSSWLNEQFF	TGCGCCAGCAGTTCGTGGCTCAATGAGCAGTTCTTC
.	TRBV6-2/TRBV6-3	.	TRBJ2-2	CASSYTAGANTGELFF	TGTGCCAGCAGTTACACCGCGGGGGCTAACACCGGGGAGCTGTTTTTT
.	TRBV9	TRBD1	TRBJ1-1	CASSVEQGAKINEAFF	TGTGCCAGCAGCGTAGAACAGGGGGCTAAGATCAATGAAGCTTTCTTT
.	TRBV3-1/TRBV3-2	.	TRBJ1-1	CASSQEWRGEAFF	TGTGCCAGCAGCCAAGAATGGAGGGGTGAAGCTTTCTTT